This entry is about one TCR beta chain. The data were taken from a study of T cell responses to AZD1222 COVID-19 vaccine. Measured with immunoSEQ multiplex PCR; TCRdb has only the in-frame clones, and not every one. This sample has about 120,000 clones, with about 90% found just once. The source material was peripheral blood, sampled on day 0 of AZD1222 vaccination. This clonotype was sampled from an adult in good health.

CDR3 nucleotides: TGTGCCAGCAGTTTAGGGGGCGGCGGCTACACCTTC. Residues: CASSLGGGGYTF. The V call is TRBV12-3 or TRBV12-4, the J call TRBJ1-2; D perhaps matches TRBD1 (5 bases). Trimming shortened V by 1 base and J by 8 bases, and 8 bases separated the two germline ends. This CDR3 has 12 residues.